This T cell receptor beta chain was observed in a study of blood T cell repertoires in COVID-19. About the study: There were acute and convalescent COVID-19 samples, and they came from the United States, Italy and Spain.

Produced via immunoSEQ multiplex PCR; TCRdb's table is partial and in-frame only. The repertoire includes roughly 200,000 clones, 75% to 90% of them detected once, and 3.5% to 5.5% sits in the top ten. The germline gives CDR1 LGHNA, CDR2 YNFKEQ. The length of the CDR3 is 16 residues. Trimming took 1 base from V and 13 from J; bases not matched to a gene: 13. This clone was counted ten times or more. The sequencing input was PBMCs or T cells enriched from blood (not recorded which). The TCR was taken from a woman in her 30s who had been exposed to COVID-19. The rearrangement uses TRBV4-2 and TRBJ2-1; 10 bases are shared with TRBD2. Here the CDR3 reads CASSQGWASGGVIQFF. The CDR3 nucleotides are TGTGCCAGCAGCCAAGGGTGGGCTAGCGGGGGAGTCATACAGTTCTTC.